This TCR beta chain comes out of a study of T cell responses to AZD1222 COVID-19 vaccine. Assay used: immunoSEQ multiplex PCR; TCRdb lists only in-frame clones, some missing. Of 200,000 to 250,000 clones in the sample, roughly 94% were seen once. Note on this clone: Antigen: not known.

Germline loops: CDR1 LNHDA, CDR2 SQIVND (reference sequence). The germline V and J ends were trimmed by 7 bases and 5 bases, with 12 bases remaining between them. The CDR3 consists of 14 residues. Whole-study results and caveats: Donors were mostly white British, more females; clonal diversity possibly underestimated. Two AZD1222 doses significantly raised spike-specific TCR breadth and depth over controls. The CD4 TCRs associated with vaccination extended across spike and predominated at 160-218 and 743-854. Recipients of AZD1222 seropositive at baseline numbered only five or six.

The chain links TRBV19 to TRBJ1-6; TRBD1 is a possible D gene (5 bases). The source of this sequence is an adult who received the MenACWY meningococcal vaccine as a control. The sequencing here drew on peripheral blood, taken 28 days after the second dose of the MenACWY control vaccine. CDR3 in DNA: TGTGCCAGTAAGGAGGGACCCAATAATTCACCCCTCCACTTT. Encoded protein: CASKEGPNNSPLHF.